This T cell receptor beta chain was identified during a study of regulatory T cells in long-lasting Graves disease (dated by TCRdb to about 2021). Turning to the overall study: Newly diagnosed Graves' disease patients had taken antithyroid drugs for less than 3 months. Peripheral blood TCR sequencing and RNA sequencing compared persistent Graves' disease patients with newly diagnosed Graves' disease patients. The study was registered as a clinical trial and conducted in China. TCR sequencing covered 13 persistent and some 20 newly diagnosed Graves' disease patients, some 35 samples in total. What the research found in general, with its limitations: The small sample size was acknowledged by the authors as a limitation that may reduce accuracy. Sequencing and analysis were limited to the TCR beta chain. A larger number of public clonotypes was shared among persistent patients (around 2,500) than among newly diagnosed patients (around 970). Only peripheral blood was studied, because thyroid tissue, the primary lesion, was inaccessible. TRBV28, TRBJ1-2 and TRBJ2-5 were preferentially used in persistent disease, while TRBV20-1 and TRBJ2-1 were favored in newly diagnosed disease. Compared with newly diagnosed patients, persistent Graves' disease patients had lower TCR Shannon entropy and fewer highly expanded clones, which suggests clonal expansion.

This specimen's time point label, per the study, means: newly diagnosed GD, antithyroid drugs for less than 3 months. For both TCR sequencing and RNA sequencing, RNA was extracted from PBMCs in TRIzol. Graves' disease was diagnosed according to American Thyroid Association guidelines. Patients for the study were recruited at an endocrinology department in Xi'an, China. From each patient, approximately 10 milliliters of peripheral blood was collected into an EDTA anticoagulant tube. PBMCs were isolated by Ficoll Paque Plus density gradient separation without further T cell sorting. An Agilent 2100 Bioanalyzer and agarose gel were used to check RNA quality, while a NanoDrop 2000 measured RNA concentration. In this sample, this clonotype turned up many times. Its antigen remains undetermined. No qualities accompany the bases; no much larger clone lies one base away. Library prep was done by multiplex PCR. The run used an Illumina HiSeq 4000. TCR beta libraries were built with iRepertoire HTBI primers and Arm-PCR amplification of CDR3 regions. Gel purification was performed on PCR products prior to sequencing. As for the authors' bioinformatics: Gene usage analysis of CDR3 amino acid clonotypes relied on the approximately 60 TRBV and more than twelve TRBJ segments identified across samples. COPE and FqMerger were used to merge filtered high-quality paired reads into contigs. BLAST was used to align contigs to the IMGT TRBV, TRBD and TRBJ reference genes, and CDR3 was defined following IMGT. Highly expanded clones were defined as clonotypes with a frequency above 0.1%. Shannon entropy served as the measure of repertoire diversity, while the Gini coefficient captured V-J evenness. A clonotype was considered public if more than one individual shared it. TCRdb reran the public reads through fastp at Q25 and MiXCR, keeping productive beta chains. Rows are unified per CDR3 protein, each entry keeping the most common DNA and genes. Clone size and V and J calls follow TCRdb, not the original study. The sample records about 540,000 distinct CDR3 sequences, roughly 14% of which are singletons. About 10% of the sample is held by the ten biggest clonotypes.

The CDR3 contains 16 residues, cysteine and phenylalanine counted. The DNA shown is the 48-base CDR3, in frame from base 1. V lost 4 bases and J lost 4 bases, and the count of bases not matched to a germline gene is 12. From a lookup of the germline V gene, CDR1 and CDR2 are SGHRS and YFSETQ. The same data also contributed to another study, on T cells in Graves' hyperthyroidism and ophthalmopathy. Reported in the second study: Graves' hyperthyroidism was defined as stable when no progression to ophthalmopathy occurred over 18 months of follow-up. Hyperthyroidism patients were newly diagnosed, with disease duration under 2 months, and aged 18 to 65 years. Patients with uncontrolled infections, other autoimmune diseases, pregnancy or lactation were excluded. Diagnoses were established on the basis of clinical symptoms, serum thyroxine and TRAb, thyroid ultrasound, and orbital computed tomography. A first-round RT-PCR of the TCR CDR3 used the HTBI primer set with the Qiagen OneStep RT-PCR kit. Most expanded thyroid clonotypes (frequency above 0.001) were also detected in blood, suggesting blood repertoires may reflect thyroid immune responses. A model built on a 13 V-J signature distinguished ophthalmopathy from stable hyperthyroidism, reaching over 85% sensitivity and about 81% specificity in cross-validation and 80%/75% in testing. In validation, progression to ophthalmopathy was predicted by the model with around 70% sensitivity and roughly 76% specificity, a median of around 6.5 months before onset. To identify distinguishing TCR V-J signatures, a discovery cohort of around 100 patients was used, comprising some 45 with Graves' ophthalmopathy and around 57 with stable Graves' hyperthyroidism. An independent validation cohort of some 18 hyperthyroidism patients and 17 patients who later progressed to ophthalmopathy tested prospective prediction of ophthalmopathy. The 75 to 100 discovery patients were randomly split 7:3 into training and test sets. In addition, the study compared T-cell repertoires in thyroid tissue and in blood from six Graves' hyperthyroidism patients. After blood sampling, hyperthyroidism patients were treated with methimazole at a starting dose of 30 mg daily, and ophthalmopathy patients were treated with high-dose intravenous methylprednisolone. A second multiplex PCR round built the libraries, followed by size selection and purification. Paired-end sequencing of the libraries was performed with 100 bp reads on an Illumina HiSeq2000. SOAPnuke was used to process the raw data, removing reads that contained adapters or uncalled bases, had a mean Phred below 15, or lacked an exact match to the constant primer or identifier. COPE v1.2.5 was used to merge high-quality paired reads, and clonotypes were defined as unique nucleotide sequences. MiTCR v1.1 was used to align clonotypes to the IMGT TRBV, TRBD and TRBJ reference segments. Only V-J combinations with frequency above 0.0001, covering about 99% of repertoires, were analysed. The TCS score was defined as the ratio of F50 (clonal expansion) to E x V (chaos), calculated using BLOSUM62-based TCRdist between CDR3 peptides within each V-J. Welch's t-statistics and random forest reduced 500 to 550 V-J features to under 15, which were used in a naive Bayes classifier (R e1071). Sample size was not statistically predetermined, and blinding of investigators to group allocation was not performed. TCR Vbeta CDR3 sequencing of 130 to 150 peripheral blood samples (roughly 41 ophthalmopathy, 70 to 85 hyperthyroidism and roughly 17 progressor patients) is reported in the paper.

The chain is assembled from TRBV5-1 and TRBJ2-3; a stretch of 7 junction bases matches TRBD2. The sequence derives from a man younger than 45 with Graves disease. Donor details come from another sample of the same person, matched by shared clones. The specimen comprised peripheral blood mononuclear cells (PBMCs), sampled at new diagnosis, from a patient treated with antithyroid drugs. The sequenced DNA is TGCGCCAGCAGCCCGGGGGGACTAACGGCAGCAGATACGCAGTATTTT. Its amino acids are CASSPGGLTAADTQYF.